The clone carrying this TCR beta chain was seen a single time. The entry originates in a study of PD-L1 blockade in urothelial cancer. At the level of the study: Between 0 and 3 chemotherapy regimens preceded treatment for each patient. Specimens of blood held a median count of approximately 150,000 T cells.

The CDR3 is made up of 16 amino acids. The germline V and J ends were trimmed by 0 bases and 7 bases, with 16 bases remaining between them. Pretreatment and on-treatment samples were taken, numbering 1 to 8 per patient. Measured with immunoSEQ multiplex PCR; TCRdb has only the in-frame clones, and not every one. This table has about 26,000 clones, 80% to 90% appearing once. The TCR originated in a man aged 55 to 70 with urothelial cancer. V and J are TRBV23-1 and TRBJ1-5; D is perhaps TRBD1 (5 bases). TRBV23-1 counts as an open reading frame of uncertain function. Source: PBMCs, taken around atezolizumab (anti-PD-L1) treatment. The CDR3 region has the DNA TGCGCCAGCAGTCAATCTATGCCGGGGGAAACACAGCCCCAGCATTTT. This gives the protein CASSQSMPGETQPQHF.